This TCR beta chain stems from a study of blood T cell repertoires in COVID-19. TCRdb's table, derived via immunoSEQ multiplex PCR, lists solely in-frame clones and lacks some. The table records about 160,000 clones, about 93% of them present only once. CDR3 length equals 11 residues. Germline values: CDR1 ENHRY, CDR2 SYGVKD. The V end was cut by 10 bases, the J end by 11 bases, with 17 bases between. This clone was seen a handful of times. The source material was peripheral blood. This rearrangement joins TRBV10-3 to TRBJ1-1; D might be TRBD1 (6 bases). The source is a woman aged 45-60 years with acute or convalescent COVID-19. The CDR3 nucleotides are TGTGCCAGTTTAGGGGGTGAGAAGGCTTTCTTT. This gives the protein CASLGGEKAFF.